These 27 T cell receptor beta chains were all obtained from the same sample, sequenced in a study of cytomegalovirus exposure and HLA in healthy donors. PCR involved 60 Vbeta and 13 Jbeta primers. Some clones are missing from TCRdb's copy, which holds only in-frame ones; the method was immunoSEQ multiplex PCR. The top ten clones hold roughly 2.3% of a sample with tens of thousands of clones, 65% to 85% of them seen once. Sample: PBMCs. These receptors all stem from a woman aged 50 to 60 in good health and CMV-seronegative.

As to this clone: Other DNA sequences in the same sample also yield this CDR3. The genes are TRBV7-9 and TRBJ2-7; 13 nucleotides match TRBD2. The junction had 4 bases not matched to a gene; V was cut back by 1 base and J by 7 bases. Germline assignment: CDR1 SEHNR and CDR2 FQNEAQ (reference sequence). This CDR3 spans 15 amino acids. The CDR3: CASSLVPLAGGEQYF. The CDR3 DNA sequence: TGTGCCAGCAGCTTAGTCCCACTAGCGGGAGGGGAGCAGTACTTC. Supplemented by reference TRBV7-9 and TRBJ2-7, the full variable domain reads DTGVSQNPRHKITKRGQNVTFRCDPISEHNRLYWYRQTLGQGPEFLTYFQNEAQLEKSRLLSDRFSAERPKGSFSTLEIQRTEQGDSAMYLCASSLVPLAGGEQYFGPGTRLTVT.

The rearrangement joins TRBV15 to TRBJ2-2; D gene uncertain. V lost 4 bases and J 2 bases, leaving 5 bases between the germline ends. Germline V gene lookup returns CDR1 LNHNV and CDR2 YYDKDF (reference sequence). CDR3 length: 13 amino acids. The CDR3 bases are TGTGCCACCAGCATCCCTAACACCGGGGAGCTGTTTTTT. Encoded protein: CATSIPNTGELFF.

The chain carries TRBV6-5 and TRBJ1-4; D not resolved. Per the germline V gene, CDR1 is MNHEY and CDR2 is SVGAGI. This CDR3 comprises 14 residues. V was trimmed by 5 bases and J by 8 bases, leaving 15 bases between them. In DNA form, the CDR3 reads TGTGCCAGCAGTAGAGAGACAAGAAAGGAAAAACTGTTTTTT. Protein product: CASSRETRKEKLFF.

This clone was observed a single time. The genes are TRBV13 and TRBJ1-1; 7 bases line up with TRBD1. The J segment lost 4 bases and the V segment lost 3 bases, leaving 5 bases of the junction unmatched. CDR3 length equals 14 residues. Germline assignment: CDR1 PRHDT and CDR2 FYEKMQ (reference sequence). Here the CDR3 reads CASSLDRILTEAFF. Written as DNA, the CDR3 is TGTGCCAGCAGCTTGGACAGGATCCTCACTGAAGCTTTCTTT.

The V and J genes are TRBV6-5 and TRBJ2-7, with D perhaps TRBD1 (6 bases). The germline V gene encodes CDR1 MNHEY and CDR2 SVGAGI. Trimming cost V 5 bases and J 2 bases, with 16 bases left between them. This CDR3 has 15 amino acids. The CDR3 DNA reads TGTGCCAGCAGTAAGACAGGCGCCTCGACCTACGAGCAGTACTTC. Translated, it gives CASSKTGASTYEQYF.

V gene TRBV7-9 combines with J gene TRBJ2-5; the match to TRBD2 covers 10 bases. Gene TRBJ2-7 matches the end of the DNA better, so the J call may be wrong. This CDR3 comprises 14 residues. Germline V CDR1 and CDR2: SEHNR, FQNEAQ (reference sequence). CDR3 residues: CASSMGLANPEQYF. The DNA for the CDR3 is TGTGCCAGCAGCATGGGACTAGCGAATCCCGAGCAGTACTTC.

This clone was picked up a small number of times. The chain combines TRBV19 with TRBJ1-1; a possible D gene is TRBD1 (5 bases). Germline CDR1 and CDR2: LNHDA and SQIVND (reference sequence). V was cut by 3 bases and J by 6 bases, with 14 bases left in between. This CDR3 comprises 14 residues. The CDR3 coding sequence is TGTGCCAGTAGTATCGAGGACAAGTCGGCTGAAGCTTTCTTT. It encodes CASSIEDKSAEAFF. The full variable domain, its missing parts supplied by reference TRBV19 and TRBJ1-1, is DGGITQSPKYLFRKEGQNVTLSCEQNLNHDAMYWYRQDPGQGLRLIYYSQIVNDFQKGDIAEGYSVSREKKESFPLTVTSAQKNPTAFYLCASSIEDKSAEAFFGQGTRLTVV.

The genes are TRBV19 and TRBJ2-1; 8 nucleotides agree with TRBD1. With 7 bases clipped from V and 7 bases from J, the junction kept 9 bases outside the gene matches. CDR1 is LNHDA, CDR2 SQIVND, per germline (reference sequence). The CDR3 covers 14 residues. CDR3 sequence reads: CASKDREEENEQFF. CDR3 nucleotides: TGTGCCAGTAAGGACAGGGAGGAGGAGAATGAGCAGTTCTTC.

The sample holds a few counts of this clone. One junction end does not reproduce the germline sequence, and a read error may be involved. This chain connects TRBV7-7 to TRBJ2-3; 13 bases are shared with TRBD2. The CDR3 runs 16 residues. CDR1 is SSHAT and CDR2 is FNYEAQ in the germline V gene (reference sequence). The CDR3 DNA sequence: TGTGCTAGCAGCCGTGGACTAGCGGGAGTGGAAGATACGCAGTATTTT. Amino acids: CASSRGLAGVEDTQYF.

The rearrangement links TRBV30 to TRBJ1-2; D might be TRBD1 (6 bases). Trimming left V 2 bases short and J 5 bases short, with 12 bases between. The germline CDR1 and CDR2 sequences are GTSNPN and SVGIG (reference sequence). This CDR3 spans 13 amino acids. CDR3 sequence (DNA): TGTGCCTGGAGTCGACAGGATATTTATGGCTACACCTTC. Protein: CAWSRQDIYGYTF. Supplemented by reference TRBV30 and TRBJ1-2, the full variable domain reads SQTIHQWPATLVQPVGSPLSLECTVEGTSNPNLYWYRQAAGRGLQLLFYSVGIGQISSEVPQNLSASRPQDRQFILSSKKLLLSDSGFYLCAWSRQDIYGYTFGSGTRLTVV.

The chain links TRBV7-2 to TRBJ2-3; 10 bases line up with TRBD2. J lost 6 bases, V lost 3 bases, and 6 bases had no gene match. This CDR3 is 15 amino acids long. The V gene's germline CDR1 is SGHTA and CDR2 FQGNSA. For the CDR3, the DNA is TGTGCCAGCAGCTTTAGCGGGGGGAATGGGGATACGCAGTATTTT. It is translated as CASSFSGGNGDTQYF.

V gene TRBV29-1 combines with J gene TRBJ1-2, with 9 bases matching TRBD1. CDR1 and CDR2 from the germline V gene are SQVTM and ANQGSEA. This CDR3 contains 15 residues. The trim removed 1 base at V and 2 bases at J, leaving 5 bases unmatched. The CDR3 spells CSVEASGQGNYGYTF. CDR3 nucleotide sequence: TGCAGCGTTGAAGCATCGGGACAGGGAAACTATGGCTACACCTTC.

This clone was seen more than once but under ten times. The chain joins TRBV5-1 to TRBJ2-4; TRBD2 aligns across 7 bases. Unmatched junction bases numbered 6, after V lost 1 base and J lost 8 bases. Germline lookup yields CDR1 SGHRS and CDR2 YFSETQ. The CDR3 runs 14 residues. The CDR3 sequence is CASSLLGGGDIQYF. Written as DNA, the CDR3 is TGCGCCAGCAGCTTGTTAGGTGGGGGGGACATTCAGTACTTC.

This clone was detected only a few times. The chain uses TRBV6-1 and TRBJ1-1; D possibly corresponds to TRBD1 (5 bases). V shed 11 bases and J shed 3 bases, with 13 bases lying between them. In germline, CDR1 is MNHNS, CDR2 SASEGT. The length of the CDR3 is 12 residues. CDR3 DNA: TGTGCCGCGGCGGGAGGGGACACTGAAGCTTTCTTT. Translation gives CAAAGGDTEAFF.

The J gene is TRBJ1-4, the V gene TRBV2, with D possibly TRBD1 on 5 matching bases. This CDR3 has 14 residues. Deletions cut 4 bases from V and 8 bases from J, with 14 bases between. Germline V lookup: CDR1 SNHLY, CDR2 FYNNEI. CDR3 DNA: TGTGCCAGCAGTGGTCGGACATTACGCGAAAAACTGTTTTTT. Amino acids: CASSGRTLREKLFF.

In this sample, this clone turned up a few times. V usage is TRBV19 and J usage is TRBJ1-1; possible D gene TRBD1, 6 bases. V lost 7 bases, J lost 1 base, and 13 bases lay in between. Germline CDR1 and CDR2: LNHDA and SQIVND (reference sequence). The CDR3 runs to 14 residues. The DNA for the CDR3 is TGTGCCAGTAAACAGACAGGCTCGAACACTGAAGCTTTCTTT. Amino acid sequence: CASKQTGSNTEAFF. The entire variable domain, with the rest obtained from reference TRBV19 and TRBJ1-1, is as follows: DGGITQSPKYLFRKEGQNVTLSCEQNLNHDAMYWYRQDPGQGLRLIYYSQIVNDFQKGDIAEGYSVSREKKESFPLTVTSAQKNPTAFYLCASKQTGSNTEAFFGQGTRLTVV.

The chain employs TRBV2 and TRBJ2-7; tentative D call: TRBD1 (6 bases). V was pared by 5 bases and J by 0 bases, with 14 bases between. Germline values: CDR1 SNHLY, CDR2 FYNNEI. The CDR3 is 15 residues long. The CDR3 loop is CASSPGTSISYEQYF. Written as DNA, the CDR3 is TGTGCCAGCAGTCCCGGGACATCTATCTCCTACGAGCAGTACTTC.

The CDR3 bases are TGCGCCAGCACTGGAGGGGGCGCCTATGGCTACACCTTC. Translation: CASTGGGAYGYTF. The chain has TRBV5-1 and TRBJ1-2, with 7 bases identical to TRBD1. V shed 6 bases, J shed 4 bases, and the junction held 6 bases outside the gene matches. CDR3 size: 13 residues. The germline gives CDR1 SGHRS, CDR2 YFSETQ.

CDR3 region: CASSGTGVPGELFF. DNA of the CDR3: TGCGCCAGCAGCGGGACAGGGGTTCCCGGGGAGCTGTTTTTT. V and J are TRBV5-1 and TRBJ2-2, with 10 bases fitting TRBD1. This CDR3 is 14 amino acids long. From germline, CDR1 is SGHRS and CDR2 YFSETQ. J lost 6 bases, V lost 4 bases, and 3 bases had no gene match.

The genes are TRBV4-3 and TRBJ2-1; 11 positions match TRBD2. Trimming took 0 bases from V and 3 from J; bases not matched to a gene: 4. CDR1 is LGHNA and CDR2 is YSLEER in the germline V gene. This CDR3 is built from 17 residues. CDR3 nucleotide sequence: TGCGCCAGCAGCCAAGAGCTAGCGGGGGGATTCTACAATGAGCAGTTCTTC. Amino acids: CASSQELAGGFYNEQFF.

The V call is TRBV9, the J call TRBJ2-5, with 10 bases aligning to TRBD2. This CDR3 is built from 14 residues. Germline lookup yields CDR1 SGDLS and CDR2 YYNGEE. V lost 4 bases, J lost 3 bases, and 3 bases stayed unmatched. The CDR3 DNA follows: TGTGCCAGCAGCCCTAGCGGGAGAGAAGAGACCCAGTACTTC. It codes for CASSPSGREETQYF.

The V gene is TRBV29-1, the J gene TRBJ2-7; D not certain. V lost 7 bases and J 3 bases, leaving 13 bases between the germline ends. The CDR3 is made up of 12 amino acids. Germline CDR1 reads SQVTM; CDR2 reads ANQGSEA. The CDR3 protein is CSAEVVGYEQYF. CDR3 sequence (DNA): TGCAGCGCCGAGGTCGTGGGCTACGAGCAGTACTTC.

The genes are TRBV5-1 and TRBJ2-7; 7 positions agree with TRBD1. The CDR3 spans 15 residues. V was clipped by 4 bases and J by 2 bases; unmatched bases: 9. Germline-derived CDR1 and CDR2 are SGHRS and YFSETQ. CDR3 bases: TGCGCCAGCAGCCCCGGGACAGTCTATACCTACGAGCAGTACTTC. Translated: CASSPGTVYTYEQYF.

This clone was seen just once. This sequence joins TRBV6-5 and TRBJ2-5; 8 bases align to TRBD2. The J call is in doubt because the DNA end fits TRBJ2-7 better. The CDR3 length is 15 residues. Germline V gives CDR1 MNHEY, CDR2 SVGAGI. CDR3 bases: TGTGCCAGCAGTGTATGGGCGGGAGGCTCCTACGAGCAGTACTTC. This codes for CASSVWAGGSYEQYF.

This clone was detected only once. The chain employs TRBV29-1 and TRBJ2-7; 7 bases align to TRBD1. CDR1 and CDR2 from the germline V gene are SQVTM and ANQGSEA. V was pared by 5 bases and J by 6 bases, with 4 bases of the junction left unmatched. This CDR3 is built from 11 residues. The CDR3 DNA sequence: TGCAGCGTTATGACAGGGAGCGAGCAGTACGTC. Protein sequence: CSVMTGSEQYV.

The rearrangement uses TRBV6-5 and TRBJ1-4, with a tentative D call TRBD1 (5 bases). V was clipped by 2 bases and J by 3 bases, with 7 bases between them. The germline gives CDR1 MNHEY, CDR2 SVGAGI. The CDR3 length is 14 residues. DNA for the CDR3: TGTGCCAGCAGTTACGACAGAGCTAATGAAAAACTGTTTTTT. It yields the protein CASSYDRANEKLFF.

About this clone: Other DNA sequences of this sample code for an identical CDR3. V gene TRBV5-8 combines with J gene TRBJ2-3; 7 nucleotides agree with TRBD1. In germline, CDR1 is SGHTS, CDR2 YDEGEE. V lost 3 bases, J lost 0 bases, and 1 base stayed unmatched. The CDR3 spans 14 residues. The CDR3 reads CASSWGQSTDTQYF. As DNA, the CDR3 is TGTGCCAGCAGCTGGGGACAGAGCACAGATACGCAGTATTTT.